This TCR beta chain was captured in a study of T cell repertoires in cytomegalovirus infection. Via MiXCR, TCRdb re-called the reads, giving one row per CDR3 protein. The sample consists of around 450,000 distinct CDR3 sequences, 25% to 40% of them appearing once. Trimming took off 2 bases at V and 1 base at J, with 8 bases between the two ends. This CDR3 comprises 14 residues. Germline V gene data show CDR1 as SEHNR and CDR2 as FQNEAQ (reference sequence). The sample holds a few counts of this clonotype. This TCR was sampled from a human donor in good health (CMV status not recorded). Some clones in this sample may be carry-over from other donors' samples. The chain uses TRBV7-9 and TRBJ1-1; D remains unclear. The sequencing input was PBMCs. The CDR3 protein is CASSLKNGNTEAFF. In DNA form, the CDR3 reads TGTGCCAGCAGCTTAAAAAATGGGAACACTGAAGCTTTCTTT.